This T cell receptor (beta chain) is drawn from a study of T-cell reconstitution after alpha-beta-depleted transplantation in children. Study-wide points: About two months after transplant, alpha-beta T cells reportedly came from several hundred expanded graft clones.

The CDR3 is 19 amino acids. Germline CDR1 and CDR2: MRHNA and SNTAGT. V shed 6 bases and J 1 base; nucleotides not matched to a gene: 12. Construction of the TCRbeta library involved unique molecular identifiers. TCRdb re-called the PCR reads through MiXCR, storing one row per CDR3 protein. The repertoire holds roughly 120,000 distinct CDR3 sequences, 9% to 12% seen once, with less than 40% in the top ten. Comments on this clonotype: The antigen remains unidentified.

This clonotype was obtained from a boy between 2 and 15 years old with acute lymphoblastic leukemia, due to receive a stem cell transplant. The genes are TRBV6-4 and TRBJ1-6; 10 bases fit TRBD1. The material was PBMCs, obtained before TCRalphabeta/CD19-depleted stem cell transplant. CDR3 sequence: CASRRAGQGRMSYNSPLHF. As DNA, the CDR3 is TGTGCCAGCAGGCGTGCGGGACAGGGGAGAATGTCCTATAATTCACCCCTCCACTTT.